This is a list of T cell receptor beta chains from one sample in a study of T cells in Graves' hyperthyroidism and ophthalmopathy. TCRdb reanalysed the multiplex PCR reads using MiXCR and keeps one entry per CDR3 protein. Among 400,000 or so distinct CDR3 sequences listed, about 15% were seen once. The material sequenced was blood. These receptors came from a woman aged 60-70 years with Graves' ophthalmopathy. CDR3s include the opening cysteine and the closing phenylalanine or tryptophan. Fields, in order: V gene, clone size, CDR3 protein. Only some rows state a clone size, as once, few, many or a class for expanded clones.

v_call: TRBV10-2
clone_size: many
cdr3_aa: CASSPQGARQPQHF

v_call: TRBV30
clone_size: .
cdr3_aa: CAWTLDSPRASPLHF

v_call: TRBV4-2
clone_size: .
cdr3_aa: CASSQKPRDDTGELFF

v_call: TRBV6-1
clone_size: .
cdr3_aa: CASSSTQQGDRGEQYF

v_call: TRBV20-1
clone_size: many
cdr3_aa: CSARAGGSGANVLTF

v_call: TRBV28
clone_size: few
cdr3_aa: CASPRIETQYF

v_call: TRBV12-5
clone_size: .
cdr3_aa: CASALSGPDTQYF

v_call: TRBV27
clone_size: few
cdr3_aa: CASSFGDRRGYTF

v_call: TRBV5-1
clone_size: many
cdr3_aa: CASSYTGPPEKLFF

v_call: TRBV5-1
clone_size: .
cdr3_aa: CASSLEGGRTNEKLFF

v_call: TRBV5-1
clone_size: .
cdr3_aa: CASTPTGGYGYTF

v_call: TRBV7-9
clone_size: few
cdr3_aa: CASSRDSEREKLFF

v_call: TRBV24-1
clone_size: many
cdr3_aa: CATSAPLGVTGELFF

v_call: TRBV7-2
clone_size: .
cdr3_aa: CASSPPLAGVIDTQYF

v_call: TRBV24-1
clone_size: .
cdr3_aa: CATKDVNQETQYF

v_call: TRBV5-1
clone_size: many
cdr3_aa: CASSLSTRGQGQDRRRDYGYTF

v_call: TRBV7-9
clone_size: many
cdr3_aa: CASSLGTGPMGQPQHF

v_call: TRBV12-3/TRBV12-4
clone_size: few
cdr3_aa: CASSSSGLGVLDEQYF

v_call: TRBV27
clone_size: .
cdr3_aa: CASSSRLAGATGELFF

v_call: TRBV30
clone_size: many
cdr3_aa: CAWSGREGTIQYF

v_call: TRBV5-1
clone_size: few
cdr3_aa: CASSFESTGFDYEQYF

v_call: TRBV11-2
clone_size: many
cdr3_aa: CASSSLAGGETQYF

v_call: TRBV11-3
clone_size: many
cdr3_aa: CANSSVGDWEETQYF

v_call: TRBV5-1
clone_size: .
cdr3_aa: CASRLVSSYNEQFF

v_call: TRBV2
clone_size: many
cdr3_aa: CASSGDRPYNEQFF

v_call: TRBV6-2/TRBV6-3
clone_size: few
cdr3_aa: CASSYYGRAGKETQYF

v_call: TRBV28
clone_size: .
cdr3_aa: CASNGGSLADTQYF

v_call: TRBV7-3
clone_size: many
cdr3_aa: CASSLTGRSEQYF

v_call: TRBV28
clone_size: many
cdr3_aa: CASSLPLRRAHEQYF

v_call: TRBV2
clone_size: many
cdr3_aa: CASAPGQGYNEQFF

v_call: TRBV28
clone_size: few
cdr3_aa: CASQGGQETQYF

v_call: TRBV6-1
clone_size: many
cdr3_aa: CASSSSGSGYEQYF

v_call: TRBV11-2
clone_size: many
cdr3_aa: CASSLVSASPLHF

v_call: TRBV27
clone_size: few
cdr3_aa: CASSGDGTPYNSPPHF

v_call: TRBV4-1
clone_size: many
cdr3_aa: CASSPSISGASTDTQYF

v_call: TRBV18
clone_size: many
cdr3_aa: CASSPALGNEQFF

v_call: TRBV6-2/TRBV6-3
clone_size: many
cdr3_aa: CASGLLAGANLNEQFF

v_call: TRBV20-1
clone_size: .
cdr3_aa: CSAFGAGVYTDTQYF

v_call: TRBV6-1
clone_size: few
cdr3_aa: CASSDLAGSELF

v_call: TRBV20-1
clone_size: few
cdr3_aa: CSARTGGDQPQHF

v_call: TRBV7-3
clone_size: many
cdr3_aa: CASSWTGVSYNEQFF

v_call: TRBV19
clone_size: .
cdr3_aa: CATSPPPGEQFF

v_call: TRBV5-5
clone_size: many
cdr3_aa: CASSPAGGYGTEAFF

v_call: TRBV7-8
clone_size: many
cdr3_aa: CASSLAGTDNQPQHF

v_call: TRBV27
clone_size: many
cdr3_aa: CASSGTGLGTDTQYF

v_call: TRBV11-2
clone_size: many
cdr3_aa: CASSLVLNYNEQFF